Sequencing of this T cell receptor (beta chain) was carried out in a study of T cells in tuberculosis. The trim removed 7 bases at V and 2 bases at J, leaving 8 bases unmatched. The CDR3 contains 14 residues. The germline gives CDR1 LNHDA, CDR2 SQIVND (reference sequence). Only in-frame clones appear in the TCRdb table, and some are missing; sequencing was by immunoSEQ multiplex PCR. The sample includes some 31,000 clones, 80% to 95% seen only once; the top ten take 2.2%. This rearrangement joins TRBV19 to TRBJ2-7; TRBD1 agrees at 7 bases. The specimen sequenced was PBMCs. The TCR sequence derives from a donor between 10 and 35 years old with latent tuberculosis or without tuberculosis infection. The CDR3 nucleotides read TGTGCCAGTACCACAGGGACAGAGACCTACGAGCAGTACTTC. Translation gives CASTTGTETYEQYF. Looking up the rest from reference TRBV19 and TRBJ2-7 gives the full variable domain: DGGITQSPKYLFRKEGQNVTLSCEQNLNHDAMYWYRQDPGQGLRLIYYSQIVNDFQKGDIAEGYSVSREKKESFPLTVTSAQKNPTAFYLCASTTGTETYEQYFGPGTRLTVT.